This T cell receptor (beta chain) was documented in a study of regulatory T cells in long-lasting Graves disease. Time point described: persistent/refractory GD, antithyroid drugs over 5 years with positive TRAb. RNA isolated from PBMCs was used to make the TCR library. Patients with Graves' disease were diagnosed by American Thyroid Association guidelines. There are a few counts of this clonotype. The CDR3 sequence is 13 residues long. The V end lost 7 bases, the J end lost 3 bases, and 12 bases lay between the germline ends. The germline gives CDR1 DFQATT, CDR2 SNEGSKA (reference sequence). TCR beta libraries were built with iRepertoire HTBI primers and Arm-PCR of CDR3 regions. TCRdb recomputed calls from the multiplex PCR reads with MiXCR, one row per CDR3 protein. The table lists over 650,000 distinct CDR3 sequences, around 30% of them singletons.

The origin of this receptor is a female donor with Graves disease. Sample: peripheral blood mononuclear cells (PBMCs), taken when the disease was refractory, from a patient treated with antithyroid drugs. The rearrangement joins TRBV20-1 to TRBJ1-4, with TRBD1 as a possible D gene (6 bases). CDR3 DNA: TGCAGTGGTCAGGGGCGACCTAATGAAAAACTGTTTTTT. Translation gives CSGQGRPNEKLFF.